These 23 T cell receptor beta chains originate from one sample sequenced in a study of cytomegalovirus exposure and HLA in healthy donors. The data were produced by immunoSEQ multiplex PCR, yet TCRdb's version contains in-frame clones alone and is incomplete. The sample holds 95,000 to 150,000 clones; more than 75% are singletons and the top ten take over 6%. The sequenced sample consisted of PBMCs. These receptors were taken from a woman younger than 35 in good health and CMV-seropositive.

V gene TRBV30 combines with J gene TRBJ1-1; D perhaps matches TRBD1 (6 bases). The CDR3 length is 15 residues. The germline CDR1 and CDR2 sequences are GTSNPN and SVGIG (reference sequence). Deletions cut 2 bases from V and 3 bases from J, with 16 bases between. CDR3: CAWSPQGKRYTEAFF. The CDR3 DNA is TGTGCCTGGAGTCCACAGGGAAAGAGGTACACTGAAGCTTTCTTT.

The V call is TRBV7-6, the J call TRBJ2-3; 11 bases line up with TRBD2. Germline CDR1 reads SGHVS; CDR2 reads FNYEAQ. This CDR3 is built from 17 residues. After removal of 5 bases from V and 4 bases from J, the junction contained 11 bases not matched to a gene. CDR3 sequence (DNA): TGTGCCAGCAGCCCGGCCTTAGCGGGGGGGCCAGCAGATACGCAGTATTTT. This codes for CASSPALAGGPADTQYF.

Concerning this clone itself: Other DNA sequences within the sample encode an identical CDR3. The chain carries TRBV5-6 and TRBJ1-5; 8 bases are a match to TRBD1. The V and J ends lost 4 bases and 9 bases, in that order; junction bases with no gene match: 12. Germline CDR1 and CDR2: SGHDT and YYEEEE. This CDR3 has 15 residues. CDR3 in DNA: TGTGCCAGCAGCCTCCACGGGACAGGTGGGGGGCCCCAGCATTTT. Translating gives CASSLHGTGGGPQHF.

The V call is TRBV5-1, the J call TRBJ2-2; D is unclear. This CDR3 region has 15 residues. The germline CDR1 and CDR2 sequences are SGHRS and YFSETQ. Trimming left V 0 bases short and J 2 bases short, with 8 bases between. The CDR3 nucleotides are TGCGCCAGCAGCTTGGACAGCAGAAACACCGGGGAGCTGTTTTTT. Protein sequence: CASSLDSRNTGELFF.

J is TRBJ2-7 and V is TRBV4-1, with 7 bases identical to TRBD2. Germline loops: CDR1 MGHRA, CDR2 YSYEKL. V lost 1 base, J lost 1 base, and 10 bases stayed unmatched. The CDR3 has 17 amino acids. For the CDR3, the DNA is TGCGCCAGCAGCCAAGTCCTAATCGAGCGGGATTCCTACGAGCAGTACTTC. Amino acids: CASSQVLIERDSYEQYF.

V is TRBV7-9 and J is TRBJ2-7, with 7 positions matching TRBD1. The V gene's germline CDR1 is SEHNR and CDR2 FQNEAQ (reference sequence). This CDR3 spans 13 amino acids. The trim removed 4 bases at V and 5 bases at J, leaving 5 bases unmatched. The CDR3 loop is CASSSTGPNEQYF. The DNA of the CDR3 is TGTGCCAGCAGCTCGACAGGGCCCAACGAGCAGTACTTC.

The CDR3 sequence: CASRPGEWYGYTF. As DNA, the CDR3 is TGTGCCAGCAGACCAGGGGAGTGGTATGGCTACACCTTC. The chain joins TRBV6-5 to TRBJ1-2; TRBD1 is a possible D gene (6 bases). Germline V gives CDR1 MNHEY, CDR2 SVGAGI. V was clipped by 6 bases and J by 5 bases, with 13 bases between them. This CDR3 spans 13 amino acids.

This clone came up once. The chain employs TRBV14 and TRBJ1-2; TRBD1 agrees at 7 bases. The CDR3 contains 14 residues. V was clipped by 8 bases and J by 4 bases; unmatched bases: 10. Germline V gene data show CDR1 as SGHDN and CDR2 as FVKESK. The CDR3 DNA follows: TGTGCCAGCCGTCAGACAGGGTCGGGCTATGGCTACACCTTC. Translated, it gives CASRQTGSGYGYTF.

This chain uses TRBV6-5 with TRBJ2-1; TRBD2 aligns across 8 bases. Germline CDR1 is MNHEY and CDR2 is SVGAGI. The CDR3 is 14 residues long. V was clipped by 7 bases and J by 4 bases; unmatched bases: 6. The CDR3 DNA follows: TGTGCCAGCAAACCGGGACTAGATTACAATGAGCAGTTCTTC. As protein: CASKPGLDYNEQFF.

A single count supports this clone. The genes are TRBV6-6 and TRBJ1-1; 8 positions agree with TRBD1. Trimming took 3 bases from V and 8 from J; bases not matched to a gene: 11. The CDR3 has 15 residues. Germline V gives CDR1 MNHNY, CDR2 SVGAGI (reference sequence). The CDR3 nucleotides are TGTGCCAGCAGTTATGGGGCTGCGGGACAGGTCGAAGCTTTCTTT. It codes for CASSYGAAGQVEAFF.

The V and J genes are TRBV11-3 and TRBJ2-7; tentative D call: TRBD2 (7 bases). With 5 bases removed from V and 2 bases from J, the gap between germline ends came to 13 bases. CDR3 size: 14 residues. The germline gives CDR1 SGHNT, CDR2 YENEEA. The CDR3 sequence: CASSRGGGAYEQYF. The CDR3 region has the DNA TGTGCCAGCAGCCGGGGAGGGGGAGCCTACGAGCAGTACTTC.

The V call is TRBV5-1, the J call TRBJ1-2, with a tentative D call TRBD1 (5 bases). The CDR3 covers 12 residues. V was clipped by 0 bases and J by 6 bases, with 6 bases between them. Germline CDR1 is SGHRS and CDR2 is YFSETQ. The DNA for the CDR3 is TGCGCCAGCAGCTTGGTAGGGGATGGCTACACCTTC. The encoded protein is CASSLVGDGYTF.

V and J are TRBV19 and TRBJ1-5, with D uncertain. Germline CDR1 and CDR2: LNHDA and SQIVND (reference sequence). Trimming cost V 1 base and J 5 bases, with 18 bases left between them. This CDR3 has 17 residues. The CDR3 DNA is TGTGCCAGTAGTATAGGACACCCCCGGCGACCCCATCAGCCCCAGCATTTT. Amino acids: CASSIGHPRRPHQPQHF.

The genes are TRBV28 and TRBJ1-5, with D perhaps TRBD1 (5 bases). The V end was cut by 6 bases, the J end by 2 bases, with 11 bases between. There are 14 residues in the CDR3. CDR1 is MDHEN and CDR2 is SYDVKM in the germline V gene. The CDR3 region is CASSLTVRNQPQHF. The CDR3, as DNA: TGTGCCAGCAGCTTGACAGTCCGCAATCAGCCCCAGCATTTT.

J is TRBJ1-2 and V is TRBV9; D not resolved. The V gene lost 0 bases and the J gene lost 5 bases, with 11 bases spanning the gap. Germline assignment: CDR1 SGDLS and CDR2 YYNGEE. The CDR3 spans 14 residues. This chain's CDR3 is CASSVAPAAYGYTF. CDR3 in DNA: TGTGCCAGCAGCGTAGCCCCAGCGGCATATGGCTACACCTTC.

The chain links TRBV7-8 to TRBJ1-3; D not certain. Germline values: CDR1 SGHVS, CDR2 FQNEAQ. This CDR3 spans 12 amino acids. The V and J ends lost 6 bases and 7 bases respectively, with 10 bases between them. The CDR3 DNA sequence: TGTGCCAGCAGTCCAGTTGTTAACACCATATATTTT. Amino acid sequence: CASSPVVNTIYF.

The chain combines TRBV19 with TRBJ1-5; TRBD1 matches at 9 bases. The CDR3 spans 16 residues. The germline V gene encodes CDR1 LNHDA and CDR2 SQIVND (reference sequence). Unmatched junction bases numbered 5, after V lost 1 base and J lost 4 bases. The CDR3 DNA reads TGTGCCAGTAGTATAGTGGCGGGACAGGGTAATCAGCCCCAGCATTTT. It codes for CASSIVAGQGNQPQHF.

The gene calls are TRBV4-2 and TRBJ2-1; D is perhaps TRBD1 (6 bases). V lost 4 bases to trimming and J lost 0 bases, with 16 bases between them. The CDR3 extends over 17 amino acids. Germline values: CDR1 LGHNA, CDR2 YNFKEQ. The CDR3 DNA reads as TGTGCCAGCAGCCTCATCAGGGGCGCCCTCTCCTACAATGAGCAGTTCTTC. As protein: CASSLIRGALSYNEQFF.

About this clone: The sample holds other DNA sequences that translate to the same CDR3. In DNA form, the CDR3 reads TGTGCCAGCAGCTTGGGGGGAGGGAATCAGCCCCAGCATTTT. Its protein product is CASSLGGGNQPQHF. The chain links TRBV7-9 to TRBJ1-5, with D tentatively TRBD1 (5 bases). The CDR3 spans 14 residues. CDR1 and CDR2 (germline): SEHNR, FQNEAQ (reference sequence). The germline V and J ends were trimmed by 3 bases and 4 bases, with 10 bases remaining between them.

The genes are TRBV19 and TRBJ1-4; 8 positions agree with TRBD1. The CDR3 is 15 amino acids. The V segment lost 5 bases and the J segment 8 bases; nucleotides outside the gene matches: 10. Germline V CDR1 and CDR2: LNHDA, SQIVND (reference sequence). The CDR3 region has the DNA TGTGCCAGTAGTCCCAGGGGGCTCGGCTGGGAAAAACTGTTTTTT. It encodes CASSPRGLGWEKLFF.

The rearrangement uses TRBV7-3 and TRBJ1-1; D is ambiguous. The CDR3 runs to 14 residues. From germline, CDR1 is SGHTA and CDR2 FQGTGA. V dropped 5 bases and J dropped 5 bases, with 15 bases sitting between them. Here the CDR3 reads CASSRGLPGTEAFF. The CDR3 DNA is TGTGCCAGCAGCAGAGGACTCCCGGGGACTGAAGCTTTCTTT.

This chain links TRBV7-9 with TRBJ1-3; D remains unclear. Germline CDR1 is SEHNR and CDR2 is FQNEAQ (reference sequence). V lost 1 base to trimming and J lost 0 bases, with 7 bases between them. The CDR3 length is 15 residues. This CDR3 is CASSLEQFSGNTIYF. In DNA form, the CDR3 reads TGTGCCAGCAGCTTAGAACAATTCTCTGGAAACACCATATATTTT.

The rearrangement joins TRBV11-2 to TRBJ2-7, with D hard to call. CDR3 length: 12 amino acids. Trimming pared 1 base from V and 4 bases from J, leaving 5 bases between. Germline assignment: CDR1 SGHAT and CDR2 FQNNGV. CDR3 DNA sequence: TGTGCCAGCAGCTTAGGACTGTACGAGCAGTACTTC. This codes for CASSLGLYEQYF. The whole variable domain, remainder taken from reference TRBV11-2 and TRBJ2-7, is EAGVAQSPRYKIIEKRQSVAFWCNPISGHATLYWYQQILGQGPKLLIQFQNNGVVDDSQLPKDRFSAERLKGVDSTLKIQPAKLEDSAVYLCASSLGLYEQYFGPGTRLTVT.